Shown below are 2 T cell receptor beta chains from a single sample sequenced in a study of blood T cell repertoires in COVID-19. Assay used: immunoSEQ multiplex PCR; TCRdb lists only in-frame clones, some missing. The sample carries 130,000 to 150,000 clones, around 90% recorded once. Sequenced sample: PBMCs or T cells enriched from blood (not recorded which). These receptors were collected from a woman aged 40 to 50 who had been exposed to COVID-19.

The V call is TRBV4-3, the J call TRBJ2-1, with 16 bases matching TRBD2. With V trimmed by 2 bases and J by 7 bases, 14 bases remained unmatched. CDR1 is LGHNA, CDR2 YSLEER, per germline. This CDR3 contains 20 residues. CDR3 residues: CASSQLLTGTSGRVGNEQFF. CDR3 DNA sequence: TGCGCCAGCAGCCAACTACTTACCGGGACTAGCGGGAGGGTGGGGAATGAGCAGTTCTTC.

This clone has just one count. This chain uses TRBV18 with TRBJ1-1; 8 nucleotides align to TRBD1. The ends lost 6 bases at V and 3 bases at J; junction bases unmatched: 9. The CDR3 sequence is 15 residues long. The germline V gene encodes CDR1 KGHSH and CDR2 LQKENI. The chain's CDR3 is CASSPGQAHYTEAFF. For the CDR3, the DNA is TGTGCCAGCTCCCCGGGACAGGCACACTACACTGAAGCTTTCTTT.